This T cell receptor beta chain is drawn from a study of blood T cell repertoires in COVID-19. Profiled with immunoSEQ multiplex PCR; TCRdb holds only in-frame clones, not every one. This table holds 150,000 to 200,000 clones, around 88% found once. CDR1 is LGHNA and CDR2 is YNFKEQ in the germline V gene. CDR3 length: 17 amino acids. Trimming took 5 bases from V and 3 from J; bases not matched to a gene: 12. For recovered donors of Cohort 3, there were two negative PCRs, clearance, or symptom resolution. The chain has TRBV4-2 and TRBJ2-3, with TRBD2 matching 9 bases. The sequence came from a woman in her 30s who had recovered from COVID-19. The specimen was PBMCs or T cells enriched from blood (not recorded which). CDR3 nucleotide sequence: TGTGCCAGCAGCGCAGGGGCGATAGCGGGAGTTACAGATACGCAGTATTTT. This codes for CASSAGAIAGVTDTQYF.